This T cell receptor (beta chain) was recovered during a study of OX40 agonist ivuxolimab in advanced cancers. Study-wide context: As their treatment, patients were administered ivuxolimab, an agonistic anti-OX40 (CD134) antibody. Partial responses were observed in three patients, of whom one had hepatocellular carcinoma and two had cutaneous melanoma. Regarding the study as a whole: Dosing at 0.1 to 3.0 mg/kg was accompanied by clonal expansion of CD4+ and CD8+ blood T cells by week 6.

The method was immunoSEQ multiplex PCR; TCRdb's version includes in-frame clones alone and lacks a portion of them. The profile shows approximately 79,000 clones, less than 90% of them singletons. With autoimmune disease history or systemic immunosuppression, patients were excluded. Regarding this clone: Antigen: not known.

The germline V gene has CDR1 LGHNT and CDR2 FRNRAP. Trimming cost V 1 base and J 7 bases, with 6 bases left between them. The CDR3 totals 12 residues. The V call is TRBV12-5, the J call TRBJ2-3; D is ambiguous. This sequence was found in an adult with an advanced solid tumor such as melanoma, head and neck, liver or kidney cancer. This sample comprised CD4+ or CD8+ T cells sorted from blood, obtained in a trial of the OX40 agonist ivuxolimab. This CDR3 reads CASGLASYTQYF. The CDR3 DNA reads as TGTGCTAGTGGTTTGGCATCTTATACGCAGTATTTT. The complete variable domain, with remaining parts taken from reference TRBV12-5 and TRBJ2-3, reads DARVTQTPRHKVTEMGQEVTMRCQPILGHNTVFWYRQTMMQGLELLAYFRNRAPLDDSGMPKDRFSAEMPDATLATLKIQPSEPRDSAVYFCASGLASYTQYFGPGTRLTVL.